The TCR beta chain under discussion was sequenced for a study of cytomegalovirus exposure and HLA in healthy donors (dated by TCRdb to between 2016 and 2019). For the wider study: An earlier analysis of approximately 640 of the donors reported roughly 270 Gb of sequence data and about 100 million unique TCR beta sequences from about 200 million T cells. An early release that covered roughly 600 HLA-typed donors contained approximately 300 gigabases of sequencing data and 85 million to 100 million unique TCR sequences. The genetic ancestry cluster associated with self-reported Caucasian donors included about 84% of the approximately 410 genotyped donors. The aim of the study was to test whether cataloging public T cell receptors could identify signatures of past pathogen exposure. Using immunosequencing, the study profiled T cell repertoires from around 670 subjects and related those repertoires to cytomegalovirus serostatus. In addition to the first cohort of several hundred subjects, a separate validation cohort of 100 to 150 different subjects was used. To predict cytomegalovirus infection status, the study combined high-throughput TCR immunosequencing, statistical association of individual TCRs with disease status, and machine learning. In a later analysis, previously published TCR beta repertoires from 670 or so donors were re-analyzed and high-resolution HLA genotyping was added so that TCR occurrence patterns could be studied. Rather than using new phenotypic data, the later analysis identified candidate immune exposures from TCR beta sequences and from how often those sequences occurred across donors. An earlier analysis of 500 to 750 of the donors applied high-throughput TCR beta sequencing to assess whether each TCR beta V gene segment acted as functional or pseudogenic. Alongside the repertoire data, information on donor age, sex, ethnicity and CMV serostatus was compiled. A later genetic analysis used genome-wide SNP genotypes for about 60% of the roughly 670 donors, treating that subset as a discovery cohort. Every repertoire in the discovery cohort had been generated on one and the same sequencing platform. Class I and class II HLA loci were covered by the typing at four-digit resolution. The number of typed donors differed by locus: about 620-640 for A, B, C, DRB1 and DQB1; 522 for DQA1; around 610 for DPA1; and about 450 for DPB1. Several DR-DQ haplotypes were treated as single units for association and clustering because of strong linkage in the cohort. Among over 350 genotyped donors of the cohort, an average of roughly 240,000 unique TCR beta nucleotide sequences were sequenced per donor, roughly a sixth of them non-productive. The study at large found these results: An association between a missense DCLRE1C variant and V-gene and J-gene trimming of TCR beta chains was found in a later genetic analysis and replicated in an independent cohort. A later analysis associated about 17,000 TCR beta sequences with specific HLA alleles at a false discovery rate of 0.05. The authors suggested that the approach could potentially be extended to other disease states and immunological phenotypes. Compared with equally common non-associated chains, HLA-associated TCR beta chains in a later analysis were more clonally expanded and had lower generation probabilities. In the study, about 150 TCR beta chains were listed as associated with cytomegalovirus. A later analysis reported that several top co-occurrence clusters appeared linked to parvovirus B19, influenza, CMV and Epstein-Barr virus. The sequencing pipeline was judged likely to have produced a cluster of highly shared sequence variants as a technical artifact. Because counts were too low, about 18 rarely observed V segments, including chromosome 9 orphons, were excluded from the earlier analysis of some 590 of the donors. In a later analysis, the rate of TCR association differed among HLA loci, with DRB1 alleles having the most associated TCRs and HLA-C alleles having the fewest. Three of the identified cytomegalovirus-associated TCR beta chains were confirmed in vitro to be specific for cytomegalovirus antigens. Assigning TCR associations to individual alleles was difficult when HLA alleles, especially DR and DQ, strongly co-occurred. Presence/absence analyses assumed roughly uniform sequencing depth across donors, an assumption that may not hold. Cytomegalovirus status was reported to be diagnosed by the classifier with high specificity and sensitivity in both the original and validation cohorts. Only TCR beta chains were sequenced in this cohort, and the absence of alpha or paired-chain data limited detectable features. A further reported finding was that TCR beta sequences accurately predicted the HLA-A and HLA-B alleles for most subjects in the first cohort. A later genetic analysis reported fewer N-insertions in productive TCRs among donors in an Asian-associated ancestry cluster than the roughly 700-donor mean. Because HLA typing was unavailable for some donors at each locus, only the typed subset was used in association tests. Broadly in line with IMGT annotations, most TCR beta V segments showed up in productive rearrangements about 87% or about 30% of the time in an earlier analysis of approximately 600 of the donors. While some public TCRs were present in many individuals, most TCR sequences turned up only very rarely across donors. For the cohort, immune exposure information was limited to CMV serostatus. According to a later analysis, most CMV-associated TCR beta chains appeared to be HLA-restricted, and the HLA associations seemed to be driven largely by CMV exposure. Correlated functional status among segregating V segments might be attributable to linkage disequilibrium, but an unknown experimental factor could not be ruled out. Some IMGT-functional V segments, including TRBV6-2 and TRBV6-3, could not be distinguished by the 87-base-pair reads and were therefore excluded.

As concerns this clone: Its antigen is not yet known. No qualities accompany the bases; no much larger clone lies one base away.

The CDR3 spans 13 residues, from the cysteine through the phenylalanine. Only the CDR3 part of the read is kept: 39 bases, read in frame from the first base. Trimming accounts for 3 bases at V and 5 bases at J, while the number of junction bases matched to no gene is 5. For CDR1 and CDR2, the germline V gene lists SGDLS and YYNGEE. Library construction relied on the immunoSEQ multiplex PCR assay. For the multiplex PCR, a mixture combining 60 forward primers for TCR Vbeta segments and 13 reverse primers for TCR Jbeta segments was used. A multiplex PCR assay on genomic DNA amplified the CDR3 region of rearranged TCR beta genes. The amplified TCR beta libraries were sequenced on the Illumina HiSeq System as 87-base-pair reads. As for the original processing: A later analysis tallied roughly 80 million unique TCR beta chains across the 666 repertoires, and around 10 million of those chains were shared by two or more donors. To remove PCR and sequencing errors, raw reads were error-corrected and collapsed into unique sequences using a nearest-neighbor algorithm that merged closely related sequences. V, D and J gene segments were assigned by aligning CDR3 sequences to IMGT reference sequences. For a sequence to be retained, a match of at least six nucleotides to both a V gene segment and a J gene segment was required. A rearrangement was called productive if the CDR3 had no stop codons and remained in frame with V and J, and every other rearrangement was called non-productive. Following IMGT convention, CDR3 was defined as the stretch from the second conserved V-encoded cysteine up to the conserved J-encoded phenylalanine. The earlier analysis of about 560 of the donors excluded any sequence lacking an unambiguous match to a single V gene segment. In an earlier analysis of several hundred of the donors, V segments were called functional above 56.7% productive rearrangements and were called segregating when the between-donor standard deviation exceeded 5%. A statistical classification framework was built for diagnosing cytomegalovirus status from the catalog of TCR beta chain sequences. A later analysis assigned V and J genes by comparing TCR nucleotide sequences with IMGT/GENE-DB human TR gene sequences. The TCRdist pipeline was used in a later analysis to assign CDR3 sequences and most-parsimonious VDJ recombination scenarios. In a later analysis, each TCR beta chain was defined by its CDR3 amino acid sequence together with its V-gene family, and reads without a unique V-gene family were excluded. A later analysis removed 500 to 650 highly shared, low-generation-probability nucleotide sequences to deal with suspected cross-contamination and a sequencing artifact. In a later analysis, a clonal expansion index was calculated for each public chain from normalized within-repertoire ranks of inferred template counts. Generation probabilities in a later analysis came from a VDJ recombination model fitted to out-of-frame rearrangements, and those results were checked against IGoR. A later analysis scored TCR-TCR, TCR-HLA and TCR-CMV co-occurrence with hypergeometric tests, applying a repertoire-size bias correction to TCR pairs. A later analysis estimated false discovery rates by permuting HLA or CMV assignments 20 times. In a later analysis, co-occurring TCRs were grouped using DBSCAN, with TCRdist sequence similarity added in when clustering inside HLA-allele-positive subsets. For co-occurrence clustering, repertoires with fewer than 30,000 or more than 120,000 public chains were excluded, along with several repertoires with anomalous nucleotide sharing. TCRdb took this table from immuneACCESS and kept in-frame rearrangements with V and J called. Such tables lack part of the clones; where checked against another copy, unresolved V genes explain under half of the gap, and the rest is unexplained. Clone size and V and J calls were adopted from that table, with D and trimming inferred from the DNA. Here the sample has approximately 53,000 clones; roughly 72% occur a single time. About 9.1% of the sample rests with the top ten.

In total, about 650 healthy bone marrow donors made up the cohort. At the time of sampling, every cohort member was nominally healthy, though immune exposures that went unrecorded were likely present. The donor tested CMV seronegative and was one of the 352 seronegative cohort members. Each donor provided a peripheral blood sample, and peripheral blood mononuclear cells were used for TCR beta sequencing. The Qiagen DNeasy Blood Extraction Kit was used to extract genomic DNA from the blood cell samples. This TCR was sampled from a woman between 45 and 65 years old in good health and CMV-seronegative. Rearrangement joined TRBV9 to TRBJ2-7; TRBD2 agrees with 7 junctional bases. Sample: PBMCs. The bases read TGTGCCAGCAGCGCGGGGGGACGGGACGAGCAGTACTTC. Its protein reads: CASSAGGRDEQYF.